These T cell receptor beta chains were read from a single sample in a study of blood T cell repertoires in COVID-19. This table comes from immunoSEQ multiplex PCR, and its TCRdb copy is limited to in-frame clones, with some not included. The sample has around 37,000 clones; approximately 80% are singletons. The material sequenced was peripheral blood. The receptors were sampled from a man aged 50 or older with active COVID-19. CDR3s include the opening cysteine and the closing phenylalanine or tryptophan. Each record gives: CDR3 protein, CDR3 DNA, clone size, D gene, J gene, V gene. A D gene is named only where the DNA matches it firmly. Size is omitted from some rows. Given values are once, few, many or a class for expanded clones.

CDR3aa: CSVEFAGGIGQPQHF
CDR3nt: TGCAGCGTTGAATTTGCAGGCGGGATAGGTCAGCCCCAGCATTTT
abundance: medium-sized
d_gene: .
j_gene: TRBJ1-5
v_gene: TRBV29-1

CDR3aa: CASSLNFQETQYF
CDR3nt: TGCGCCAGCAGCCTGAACTTCCAAGAGACCCAGTACTTC
abundance: .
d_gene: .
j_gene: TRBJ2-5
v_gene: TRBV4-3

CDR3aa: CASTRGPQETQYF
CDR3nt: TGTGCCAGCACGAGGGGGCCTCAAGAGACCCAGTACTTC
abundance: medium-sized
d_gene: TRBD1
j_gene: TRBJ2-5
v_gene: TRBV13

CDR3aa: CATSRKGQSTYSSYEQYF
CDR3nt: TGTGCCACCAGCAGAAAGGGACAGTCGACTTATAGCTCCTACGAGCAGTACTTC
abundance: .
d_gene: TRBD1
j_gene: TRBJ2-7
v_gene: TRBV15

CDR3aa: CASSGGGQTQYF
CDR3nt: TGCGCCAGCAGCGGCGGGGGGCAGACCCAGTACTTC
abundance: .
d_gene: TRBD2
j_gene: TRBJ2-5
v_gene: TRBV5-1

CDR3aa: CASSYRGGRTDTQYF
CDR3nt: TGTGCCAGCAGCTACCGGGGGGGCCGGACAGATACGCAGTATTTT
abundance: .
d_gene: TRBD2
j_gene: TRBJ2-3
v_gene: TRBV3-1/TRBV3-2

CDR3aa: CASISRGSHPEAFF
CDR3nt: TGTGCCAGTATCTCGAGAGGGAGTCACCCTGAAGCTTTCTTT
abundance: .
d_gene: .
j_gene: TRBJ1-1
v_gene: TRBV19

CDR3aa: CASSQGGGVVETQYF
CDR3nt: TGTGCCAGCAGCCAAGGTGGCGGGGTGGTAGAGACCCAGTACTTC
abundance: .
d_gene: .
j_gene: TRBJ2-5
v_gene: TRBV3-1/TRBV3-2

CDR3aa: CASSLGGVTDTQYF
CDR3nt: TGTGCCAGCAGTCTAGGCGGGGTCACAGATACGCAGTATTTT
abundance: .
d_gene: .
j_gene: TRBJ2-3
v_gene: TRBV11-2

CDR3aa: CASSPGQGAPGANVLTF
CDR3nt: TGTGCCAGTAGTCCCGGACAGGGGGCGCCCGGGGCCAACGTCCTGACTTTC
abundance: .
d_gene: TRBD1
j_gene: TRBJ2-6
v_gene: TRBV19

CDR3aa: CASSQSDRVGSYEQYF
CDR3nt: TGTGCCAGCAGCCAGAGCGACAGAGTAGGATCCTACGAGCAGTACTTC
abundance: once
d_gene: .
j_gene: TRBJ2-7
v_gene: TRBV14

CDR3aa: CASSLGGGALYNEQFF
CDR3nt: TGCGCCAGCAGCTTGGGTGGGGGGGCCTTATACAATGAGCAGTTCTTC
abundance: .
d_gene: .
j_gene: TRBJ2-1
v_gene: TRBV5-1

CDR3aa: CATSYGTGDGYTF
CDR3nt: TGTGCCACCAGTTATGGGACAGGGGATGGCTACACCTTC
abundance: .
d_gene: TRBD1
j_gene: TRBJ1-2
v_gene: TRBV24-1

CDR3aa: CAISESPDNSGNTIYF
CDR3nt: TGTGCCATCAGTGAGTCGCCGGACAACTCTGGAAACACCATATATTTT
abundance: .
d_gene: .
j_gene: TRBJ1-3
v_gene: TRBV10-3

CDR3aa: CASSDLSTGGGYTF
CDR3nt: TGTGCCAGCAGTGACCTTTCGACAGGGGGTGGCTACACCTTC
abundance: .
d_gene: TRBD1
j_gene: TRBJ1-2
v_gene: TRBV2

CDR3aa: CASSQGTSDTDTQYF
CDR3nt: TGCGCCAGCAGCCAAGGGACTAGCGACACAGATACGCAGTATTTT
abundance: .
d_gene: TRBD2
j_gene: TRBJ2-3
v_gene: TRBV4-1

CDR3aa: CASSHDRGKTYEQYF
CDR3nt: TGCGCCAGCAGCCACGACAGGGGTAAGACCTACGAGCAGTACTTC
abundance: .
d_gene: TRBD1
j_gene: TRBJ2-7
v_gene: TRBV4-1

CDR3aa: CASSLGTVSYEQYF
CDR3nt: TGTGCCAGCAGTTTGGGGACAGTATCCTACGAGCAGTACTTC
abundance: .
d_gene: TRBD1
j_gene: TRBJ2-7
v_gene: TRBV27

CDR3aa: CASSPLQGGQPQHF
CDR3nt: TGTGCCAGCAGTCCCCTGCAGGGTGGACAGCCCCAGCATTTT
abundance: few
d_gene: .
j_gene: TRBJ1-5
v_gene: TRBV27

CDR3aa: CASSLAARISGANVLTF
CDR3nt: TGTGCCAGCAGCTTAGCGGCTAGGATATCTGGGGCCAACGTCCTGACTTTC
abundance: .
d_gene: .
j_gene: TRBJ2-6
v_gene: TRBV7-2

CDR3aa: CASSHDARGHSIQYF
CDR3nt: TGCGCCAGCAGCCATGACGCCAGGGGGCATAGCATTCAGTACTTC
abundance: .
d_gene: TRBD1
j_gene: TRBJ2-4
v_gene: TRBV4-3

CDR3aa: CASSTGGEGYGYTF
CDR3nt: TGTGCCAGCTCGACAGGGGGCGAGGGCTATGGCTACACCTTC
abundance: .
d_gene: TRBD1
j_gene: TRBJ1-2
v_gene: TRBV3-1/TRBV3-2

CDR3aa: CASSLTGGGEKLFF
CDR3nt: TGCGCCAGCAGCTTGACAGGGGGAGGAGAAAAACTGTTTTTT
abundance: .
d_gene: TRBD1
j_gene: TRBJ1-4
v_gene: TRBV5-1

CDR3aa: CASSSGTNPFTDTQYF
CDR3nt: TGTGCCAGCAGTTCCGGGACTAACCCTTTCACAGATACGCAGTATTTT
abundance: .
d_gene: TRBD2
j_gene: TRBJ2-3
v_gene: TRBV27

CDR3aa: CATSDGLNSNQPQHF
CDR3nt: TGTGCCACCAGTGATGGACTGAATAGCAATCAGCCCCAGCATTTT
abundance: .
d_gene: .
j_gene: TRBJ1-5
v_gene: TRBV24-1

CDR3aa: CASSLRYNEQFF
CDR3nt: TGTGCCAGCAGCCTCAGGTACAATGAGCAGTTCTTC
abundance: once
d_gene: .
j_gene: TRBJ2-1
v_gene: TRBV7-2

CDR3aa: CASSQGSATEAFF
CDR3nt: TGTGCCAGCAGCCAAGGCAGCGCAACTGAAGCTTTCTTT
abundance: few
d_gene: .
j_gene: TRBJ1-1
v_gene: TRBV3-1/TRBV3-2

CDR3aa: CASSSGVGNIQYF
CDR3nt: TGTGCCAGCAGCTCGGGGGTCGGGAACATTCAGTACTTC
abundance: once
d_gene: .
j_gene: TRBJ2-4
v_gene: TRBV7-2

CDR3aa: CASSRNGGQGGELFF
CDR3nt: TGTGCCAGCAGTCGCAACGGGGGGCAGGGCGGGGAGCTGTTTTTT
abundance: few
d_gene: .
j_gene: TRBJ2-2
v_gene: TRBV27

CDR3aa: CASSQGYQPQHF
CDR3nt: TGTGCCAGCAGCCAGGGGTACCAGCCCCAGCATTTT
abundance: .
d_gene: .
j_gene: TRBJ1-5
v_gene: TRBV7-9

CDR3aa: CASRQDGSVETQYF
CDR3nt: TGTGCCAGCAGACAGGACGGTTCGGTAGAGACCCAGTACTTC
abundance: .
d_gene: .
j_gene: TRBJ2-5
v_gene: TRBV6-5

CDR3aa: CASSSLTISTDTQYF
CDR3nt: TGTGCCAGCAGCTCCCTCACTATTAGCACAGATACGCAGTATTTT
abundance: .
d_gene: .
j_gene: TRBJ2-3
v_gene: TRBV5-5

CDR3aa: CASSDLGANGYTF
CDR3nt: TGTGCCAGCAGTGACTTGGGAGCCAATGGCTACACCTTC
abundance: .
d_gene: .
j_gene: TRBJ1-2
v_gene: TRBV6-4

CDR3aa: CASSLNVRGDEKLFF
CDR3nt: TGTGCCAGCAGCCTTAACGTCCGGGGGGATGAAAAACTGTTTTTT
abundance: once
d_gene: .
j_gene: TRBJ1-4
v_gene: TRBV7-9

CDR3aa: CASSLGLDYGYTF
CDR3nt: TGTGCCAGCAGTCTGGGACTTGACTATGGCTACACCTTC
abundance: .
d_gene: .
j_gene: TRBJ1-2
v_gene: TRBV6-5

CDR3aa: CSVEGGTSGGFYNEQFF
CDR3nt: TGCAGCGTTGAAGGTGGGACTAGCGGGGGGTTTTATAATGAGCAGTTCTTC
abundance: .
d_gene: TRBD2
j_gene: TRBJ2-1
v_gene: TRBV29-1

CDR3aa: CASSRTSGGAGETQYF
CDR3nt: TGTGCCAGCAGCCGGACTAGCGGGGGGGCTGGGGAGACCCAGTACTTC
abundance: .
d_gene: TRBD2
j_gene: TRBJ2-5
v_gene: TRBV7-2

CDR3aa: CASSARVRGLEAFF
CDR3nt: TGTGCCAGCAGCGCCCGGGTCAGGGGGCTTGAAGCTTTCTTT
abundance: .
d_gene: TRBD1
j_gene: TRBJ1-1
v_gene: TRBV7-2

CDR3aa: CASSSLQGAEPQHF
CDR3nt: TGTGCCAGTAGTTCTCTACAGGGGGCTGAGCCCCAGCATTTT
abundance: .
d_gene: TRBD1
j_gene: TRBJ1-5
v_gene: TRBV19

CDR3aa: CASSQQVYSYNEQFF
CDR3nt: TGTGCCAGCAGCCAACAGGTATATTCGTACAATGAGCAGTTCTTC
abundance: .
d_gene: .
j_gene: TRBJ2-1
v_gene: TRBV3-1/TRBV3-2

CDR3aa: CASSYGINYEQYF
CDR3nt: TGTGCCAGCAGCTACGGGATAAACTACGAGCAGTACTTC
abundance: medium-sized
d_gene: .
j_gene: TRBJ2-7
v_gene: TRBV5-6

CDR3aa: CASSFRPGAYNEQFF
CDR3nt: TGTGCCAGCAGCTTCAGGCCGGGGGCCTACAATGAGCAGTTCTTC
abundance: .
d_gene: .
j_gene: TRBJ2-1
v_gene: TRBV7-2

CDR3aa: CASRTESTEAFF
CDR3nt: TGCGCCAGCAGGACGGAGAGCACTGAAGCTTTCTTT
abundance: .
d_gene: .
j_gene: TRBJ1-1
v_gene: TRBV10-2

CDR3aa: CASSPGTGSQPQHF
CDR3nt: TGTGCCAGCTCACCCGGGACAGGGAGTCAGCCCCAGCATTTT
abundance: .
d_gene: TRBD1
j_gene: TRBJ1-5
v_gene: TRBV18

CDR3aa: CASSLSGGLSYEQYF
CDR3nt: TGCGCCAGCAGCTTGAGCGGGGGGCTCTCCTACGAGCAGTACTTC
abundance: few
d_gene: TRBD2
j_gene: TRBJ2-7
v_gene: TRBV5-1

CDR3aa: CASTTGQGTYTQYF
CDR3nt: TGTGCCAGCACCACGGGACAGGGAACTTATACGCAGTATTTT
abundance: .
d_gene: TRBD1
j_gene: TRBJ2-3
v_gene: TRBV6-5

CDR3aa: CASSNYGNTIYF
CDR3nt: TGTGCCAGCAGCAACTACGGAAACACCATATATTTT
abundance: few
d_gene: .
j_gene: TRBJ1-3
v_gene: TRBV6-2/TRBV6-3

CDR3aa: CASTKTANNEKLFF
CDR3nt: TGTGCCAGCACTAAGACAGCCAATAATGAAAAACTGTTTTTT
abundance: .
d_gene: .
j_gene: TRBJ1-4
v_gene: TRBV2

CDR3aa: CAISADTFNQPQHF
CDR3nt: TGTGCCATCAGTGCGGACACCTTCAATCAGCCCCAGCATTTT
abundance: .
d_gene: .
j_gene: TRBJ1-5
v_gene: TRBV10-3

CDR3aa: CATRTKNTEAFF
CDR3nt: TGTGCCACCCGAACAAAGAACACTGAAGCTTTCTTT
abundance: .
d_gene: .
j_gene: TRBJ1-1
v_gene: TRBV19

CDR3aa: CASSYYPGGTGELFF
CDR3nt: TGCGCCAGCAGCTATTACCCCGGGGGCACCGGGGAGCTGTTTTTT
abundance: .
d_gene: .
j_gene: TRBJ2-2
v_gene: TRBV5-1

CDR3aa: CASSIDRQQQYF
CDR3nt: TGTGCCAGCAGCATCGACAGGCAACAGCAGTACTTC
abundance: .
d_gene: .
j_gene: TRBJ2-7
v_gene: TRBV6-6

CDR3aa: CASSHSTRSTDTQYF
CDR3nt: TGTGCCAGCAGCCATTCGACTAGGTCCACAGATACGCAGTATTTT
abundance: .
d_gene: .
j_gene: TRBJ2-3
v_gene: TRBV3-1/TRBV3-2

CDR3aa: CASSPGGRSMNTEAFF
CDR3nt: TGTGCCAGCAGCCCCGGGGGGAGGTCCATGAACACTGAAGCTTTCTTT
abundance: .
d_gene: .
j_gene: TRBJ1-1
v_gene: TRBV5-4

CDR3aa: CASRTGFNQPQHF
CDR3nt: TGTGCCAGCAGGACAGGGTTTAATCAGCCCCAGCATTTT
abundance: .
d_gene: TRBD1
j_gene: TRBJ1-5
v_gene: TRBV2

CDR3aa: CASSLFDGGAVETQYF
CDR3nt: TGTGCCAGCAGTTTATTCGACGGGGGGGCCGTAGAGACCCAGTACTTC
abundance: few
d_gene: TRBD2
j_gene: TRBJ2-5
v_gene: TRBV27

CDR3aa: CAIRRQGNTDTQYF
CDR3nt: TGTGCCATCAGGAGACAGGGCAACACAGATACGCAGTATTTT
abundance: .
d_gene: TRBD1
j_gene: TRBJ2-3
v_gene: TRBV10-3

CDR3aa: CASSVETGPYNEQFF
CDR3nt: TGTGCCAGCAGCGTCGAGACAGGGCCCTACAATGAGCAGTTCTTC
abundance: .
d_gene: TRBD1
j_gene: TRBJ2-1
v_gene: TRBV9

CDR3aa: CASSEAGGSSTDTQYF
CDR3nt: TGTGCCAGCAGTGAAGCAGGGGGATCTAGCACAGATACGCAGTATTTT
abundance: .
d_gene: .
j_gene: TRBJ2-3
v_gene: TRBV6-1